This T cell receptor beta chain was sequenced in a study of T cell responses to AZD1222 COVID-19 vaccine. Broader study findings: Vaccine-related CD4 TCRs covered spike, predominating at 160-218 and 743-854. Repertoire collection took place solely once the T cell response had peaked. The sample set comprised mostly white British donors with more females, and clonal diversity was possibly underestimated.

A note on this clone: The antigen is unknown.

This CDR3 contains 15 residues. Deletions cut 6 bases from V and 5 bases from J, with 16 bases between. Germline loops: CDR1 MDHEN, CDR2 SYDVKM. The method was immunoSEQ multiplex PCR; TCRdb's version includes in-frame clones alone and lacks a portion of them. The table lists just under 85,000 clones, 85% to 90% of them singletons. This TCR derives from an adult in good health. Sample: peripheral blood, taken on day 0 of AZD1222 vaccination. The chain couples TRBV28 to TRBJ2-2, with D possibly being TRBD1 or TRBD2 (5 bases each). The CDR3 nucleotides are TGTGCCAGCAGGAGGGGCAGAGCTGGAACCGGGGAGCTGTTTTTT. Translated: CASRRGRAGTGELFF.